This T cell receptor (beta chain) was recovered during a study of Ad26.COV2.S vaccination and SARS-CoV-2 variants. In the study overall: Recipients of Ad26.COV2.S got it intramuscularly, once or twice 56 days apart.

The study's findings and limits: It was reported that spike-specific CD8+ and CD4+ T cell responses were substantially broad after vaccination. Ad26.COV2.S recipients had broader spike-specific TCRs (P = 0.0014).

Indicated treatment: some 19 received Ad26.COV2.S at low or high dose, single or two shots; several received placebo; per-sample allocation not given. Sampling was done on day 63 after the first vaccine or placebo injection. The CDR3 covers 16 residues. J lost 8 bases, V lost 3 bases, and 11 bases had no gene match. CDR1 and CDR2 from the germline V gene are LGHDT and YNNKEL (reference sequence). For this clone: The antigen is undetermined.

Generated by immunoSEQ multiplex PCR, the TCRdb table keeps only in-frame clones and is missing some. The sample yields fewer than 500,000 clones, 90% seen once. The sequences come from peripheral blood, collected in a trial of Ad26.COV2.S vaccine versus placebo. This TCR was recovered from a person between 18 and 60 years old who received the Ad26.COV2.S COVID-19 vaccine or a placebo. The chain joins TRBV3-1 (or the pseudogene TRBV3-2) to TRBJ1-4; 8 nucleotides match TRBD1. For the CDR3, the DNA is TGTGCCAGCAGCCATTCCGGACAGGGAGGTTGGGAAAAACTGTTTTTT. Translated, it gives CASSHSGQGGWEKLFF.